Listed here are 14 T cell receptor beta chains from one sample, sequenced in a study of beta chain features in type 1 diabetes. Their antigen targets remain unknown. General study findings and limits: TCRB CDR3s from Type 1 diabetes patients were moderately but significantly shorter in all four CD4+ subsets.

Every bit of the isolated RNA underwent reverse transcription, so sequencing read expressed TCRB transcripts. Assay used: immunoSEQ multiplex PCR; TCRdb lists only in-frame clones, some missing. The sample records around 250,000 clones, just over 20% being singletons. Sequencing was carried out using naive CD4+ T cells from blood. Receptors were obtained from a woman aged 40 to 55 with type 1 diabetes.

The chain recombines TRBV18 with TRBJ1-5; TRBD1 might be the D (6 bases). Germline assignment: CDR1 KGHSH and CDR2 LQKENI. CDR3 length: 14 residues. V was pared by 6 bases and J by 3 bases, with 12 bases between. CDR3 in DNA: TGTGCCAGCTCGGAAGGACAGAACAATCAGCCCCAGCATTTT. It yields the protein CASSEGQNNQPQHF.

The V and J genes are TRBV7-9 and TRBJ2-3; no firm D call. Germline V gives CDR1 SEHNR, CDR2 FQNEAQ (reference sequence). V shed 6 bases and J shed 5 bases, with 12 bases lying between them. This CDR3 is 13 amino acids long. The chain's CDR3 is CASRPHTGDTQYF. CDR3 sequence (DNA): TGTGCCAGCAGACCCCACACGGGAGATACGCAGTATTTT.

This clone was detected only a few times. The chain joins TRBV25-1 to TRBJ2-2; TRBD2 agrees at 10 bases. The CDR3 contains 15 residues. CDR1 MGHDK and CDR2 SYGVNS come from the germline V gene. Trimming removed 6 bases from V and 4 bases from J; junction bases left unmatched: 5. Written as DNA, the CDR3 is TGTGCCAGCAGCGAAGTAGCGGGGGGCACCGGGGAGCTGTTTTTT. Its protein product is CASSEVAGGTGELFF.

V usage is TRBV29-1 and J usage is TRBJ2-2; D is undetermined. CDR1 and CDR2 from the germline V gene are SQVTM and ANQGSEA. Between the trimmed V and J ends, which lost 6 bases and 9 bases, there was a span of 11 bases. The CDR3 is 11 residues long. The DNA of the CDR3 is TGCAGCGTCCTATTGAGTAGGGAGCTGTTTTTT. Residues: CSVLLSRELFF.

In its sample, this clone was seen a few times. DNA for the CDR3: TGCAGCGTTGAAGGGACAGGGGGACGTAACACTGAAGCTTTCTTT. Its translation: CSVEGTGGRNTEAFF. The V gene is TRBV29-1, the J gene TRBJ1-1, with 10 positions matching TRBD1. The CDR3 has 15 residues. Losses at the gene ends were 1 base for V and 2 bases for J; bases not matched to a gene: 4. CDR1 and CDR2 (germline): SQVTM, ANQGSEA.

Here the CDR3 reads CASSSFVGEQYF. In DNA, the CDR3 is TGTGCCAGCAGCTCGTTTGTCGGCGAGCAGTACTTC. The gene calls are TRBV7-9 and TRBJ2-7; no definite D call. Deletions cut 4 bases from V and 6 bases from J, with 10 bases between. CDR1 and CDR2 (germline): SEHNR, FQNEAQ (reference sequence). This CDR3 is built from 12 residues.

The table lists this clone with a few counts. This chain joins TRBV19 and TRBJ2-1; TRBD1 matches 9 bases. The CDR3 extends over 15 amino acids. Germline CDR1 reads LNHDA; CDR2 reads SQIVND (reference sequence). With 7 bases clipped from V and 7 bases from J, the junction kept 11 bases outside the gene matches. CDR3 protein: CASTDQQGAWNEQFF. The CDR3 region has the DNA TGTGCCAGTACCGACCAACAGGGGGCGTGGAATGAGCAGTTCTTC.

This clone was seen only once. The chain uses TRBV19 and TRBJ2-7; 9 bases map to TRBD1. V trimming: 5 bases; J trimming: 3 bases; junction bases outside the gene matches: 8. This CDR3 has 15 residues. Germline loops: CDR1 LNHDA, CDR2 SQIVND (reference sequence). CDR3: CASSWTGVDYYEQYF. In DNA form, the CDR3 reads TGTGCCAGTAGTTGGACAGGGGTTGATTACTACGAGCAGTACTTC.

This sequence joins TRBV2 and TRBJ2-3; D might be TRBD2 (6 bases). CDR3 size: 14 residues. V was clipped by 11 bases and J by 0 bases, with 15 bases between them. The V gene's germline CDR1 is SNHLY and CDR2 FYNNEI. As DNA, the CDR3 is TGTGCCCTCCGGGCAGGGACTAGCACAGATACGCAGTATTTT. Its protein is CALRAGTSTDTQYF.

This clone was observed a few times. This chain links TRBV5-1 with TRBJ2-1, with 7 positions matching TRBD1. The CDR3 spans 13 residues. In germline, CDR1 is SGHRS, CDR2 YFSETQ. V gave up 0 bases and J gave up 9 bases; unmatched junction bases: 3. The DNA for the CDR3 is TGCGCCAGCAGCTTGGAACAGGGGACTGAGCAGTTCTTC. Translating it yields CASSLEQGTEQFF.

There are a few counts of this clone. The chain recombines TRBV30 with TRBJ1-5; 8 positions match TRBD1. CDR1 and CDR2 (germline): GTSNPN, SVGIG (reference sequence). This CDR3 is built from 13 residues. Trimming cost V 0 bases and J 11 bases; bases outside gene matches: 6. The CDR3, as DNA: TGTGCCTGGAGTGTGCAGGGGGCCCCGGCCCAGCATTTT. It codes for CAWSVQGAPAQHF.

This clone was detected once. The chain combines TRBV7-2 with TRBJ2-2; the D is unclear. The germline V gene has CDR1 SGHTA and CDR2 FQGNSA. The V and J ends lost 5 bases and 1 base respectively, with 14 bases between them. The CDR3 is 16 amino acids. The CDR3 loop reads CASSPNSRLNTGELFF. Written as DNA, the CDR3 is TGTGCCAGCAGCCCTAATTCTCGACTGAACACCGGGGAGCTGTTTTTT.

CDR3 protein: CASSGQPATNEKLFF. The CDR3 nucleotides read TGCGCCAGCAGCGGACAGCCTGCAACTAATGAAAAACTGTTTTTT. The chain uses TRBV5-1 and TRBJ1-4; possibly TRBD1 for D (6 bases). Germline CDR1 is SGHRS and CDR2 is YFSETQ. The CDR3 has 15 amino acids. The V gene lost 4 bases and the J gene lost 0 bases, with 10 bases spanning the gap.

V is TRBV7-2 and J is TRBJ2-7; 7 bases are shared with TRBD1. The germline gives CDR1 SGHTA, CDR2 FQGNSA. Unmatched junction bases numbered 7, after V lost 5 bases and J lost 6 bases. The CDR3 extends over 13 amino acids. The CDR3 reads CASSMNSGGEQYF. CDR3 coding DNA: TGTGCCAGCAGCATGAACTCAGGGGGCGAGCAGTACTTC. The complete variable domain, with remaining parts taken from reference TRBV7-2 and TRBJ2-7, reads GAGVSQSPSNKVTEKGKDVELRCDPISGHTALYWYRQSLGQGLEFLIYFQGNSAPDKSGLPSDRFSAERTGGSVSTLTIQRTQQEDSAVYLCASSMNSGGEQYFGPGTRLTVT.